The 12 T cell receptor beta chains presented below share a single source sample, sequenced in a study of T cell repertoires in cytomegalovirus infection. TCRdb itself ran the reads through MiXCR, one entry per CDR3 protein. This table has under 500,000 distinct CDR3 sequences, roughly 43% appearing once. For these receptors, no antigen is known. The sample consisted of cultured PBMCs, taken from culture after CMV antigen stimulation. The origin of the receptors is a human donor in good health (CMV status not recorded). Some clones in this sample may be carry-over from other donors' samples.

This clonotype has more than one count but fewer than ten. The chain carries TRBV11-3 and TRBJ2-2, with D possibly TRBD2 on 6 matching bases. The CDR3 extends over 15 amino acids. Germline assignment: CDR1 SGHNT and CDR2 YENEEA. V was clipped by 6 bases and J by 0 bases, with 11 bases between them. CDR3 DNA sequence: TGTGCCAGCAGTTCTGGCGGGGCGAACACCGGGGAGCTGTTTTTT. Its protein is CASSSGGANTGELFF. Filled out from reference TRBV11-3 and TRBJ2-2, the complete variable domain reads EAGVVQSPRYKIIEKKQPVAFWCNPISGHNTLYWYLQNLGQGPELLIRYENEEAVDDSQLPKDRFSAERLKGVDSTLKIQPAELGDSAVYLCASSSGGANTGELFFGEGSRLTVL.

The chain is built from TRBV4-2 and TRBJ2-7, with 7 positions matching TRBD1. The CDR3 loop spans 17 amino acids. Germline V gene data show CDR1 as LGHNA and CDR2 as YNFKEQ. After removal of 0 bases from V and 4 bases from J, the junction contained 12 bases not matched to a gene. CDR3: CASSQEGPGFRGYEQYF. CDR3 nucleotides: TGTGCCAGCAGCCAAGAAGGTCCGGGCTTCAGGGGGTACGAGCAGTACTTC.

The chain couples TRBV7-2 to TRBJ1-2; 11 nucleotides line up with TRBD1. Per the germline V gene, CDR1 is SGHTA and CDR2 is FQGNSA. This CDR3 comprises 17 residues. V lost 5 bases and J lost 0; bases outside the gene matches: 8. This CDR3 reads CASSVGTGGAANYGYTF. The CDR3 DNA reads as TGTGCCAGCAGCGTAGGGACAGGGGGTGCGGCTAACTATGGCTACACCTTC.

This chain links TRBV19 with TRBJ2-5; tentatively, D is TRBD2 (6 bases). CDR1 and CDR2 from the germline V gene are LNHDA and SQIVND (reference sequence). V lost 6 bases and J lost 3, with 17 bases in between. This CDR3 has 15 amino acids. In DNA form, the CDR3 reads TGTGCCAGTAGCAAATCGGGACTTAAAGAAGAGACCCAGTACTTC. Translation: CASSKSGLKEETQYF.

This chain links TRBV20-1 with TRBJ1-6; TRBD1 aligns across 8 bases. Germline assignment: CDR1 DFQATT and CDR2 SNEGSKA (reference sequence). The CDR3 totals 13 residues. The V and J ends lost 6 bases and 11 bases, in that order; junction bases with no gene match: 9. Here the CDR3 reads CSAPGQDRTPLHF. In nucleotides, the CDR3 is TGCAGTGCCCCGGGACAGGATAGGACACCCCTCCACTTT.

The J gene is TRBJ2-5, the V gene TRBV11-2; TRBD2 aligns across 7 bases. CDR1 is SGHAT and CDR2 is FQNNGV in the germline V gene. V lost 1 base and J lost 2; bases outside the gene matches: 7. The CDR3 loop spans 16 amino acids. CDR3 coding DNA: TGTGCCAGCAGCTTAGGAGAGTCGGGAGGTCAAGAGACCCAGTACTTC. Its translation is CASSLGESGGQETQYF.

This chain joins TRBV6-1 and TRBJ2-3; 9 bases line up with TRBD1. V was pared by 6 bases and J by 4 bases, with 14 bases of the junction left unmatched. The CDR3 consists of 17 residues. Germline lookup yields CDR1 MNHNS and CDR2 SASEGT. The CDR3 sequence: CASSSSLGQGRADTQYF. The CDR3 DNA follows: TGTGCCAGCAGCAGTAGCCTCGGACAGGGGAGGGCAGATACGCAGTATTTT.

The CDR3 DNA reads TGTGCCATCGGCCTGAGCATAGGCTACAATGAGCAGTTCTTC. Its translation: CAIGLSIGYNEQFF. The chain employs TRBV10-3 and TRBJ2-1; D not resolved. Looked up from germline, CDR1 is ENHRY and CDR2 is SYGVKD. Trimming took off 8 bases at V and 3 bases at J, with 14 bases between the two ends. The length of the CDR3 is 14 residues.

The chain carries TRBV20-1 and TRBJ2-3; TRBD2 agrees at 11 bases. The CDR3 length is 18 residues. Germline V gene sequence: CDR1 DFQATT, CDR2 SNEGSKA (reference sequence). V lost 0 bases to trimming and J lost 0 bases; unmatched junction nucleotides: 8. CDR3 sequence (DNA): TGCAGTGCTAGAGATGCGGGTAGCGGGGGGGGTAGCACAGATACGCAGTATTTT. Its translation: CSARDAGSGGGSTDTQYF.

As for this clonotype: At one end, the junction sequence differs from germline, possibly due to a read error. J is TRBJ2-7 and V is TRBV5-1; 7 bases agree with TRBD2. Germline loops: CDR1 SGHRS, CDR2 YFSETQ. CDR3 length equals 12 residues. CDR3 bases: TGCGCCAGCAGCTTTGCGGGGGACGAGCGGTACTTC. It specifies CASSFAGDERYF.

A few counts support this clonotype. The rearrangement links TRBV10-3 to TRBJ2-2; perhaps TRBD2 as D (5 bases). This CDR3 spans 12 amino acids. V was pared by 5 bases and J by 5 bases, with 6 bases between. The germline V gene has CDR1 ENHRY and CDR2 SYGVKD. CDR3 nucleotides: TGTGCCATCAGTCGACTAACCGGGGAGCTGTTTTTT. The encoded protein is CAISRLTGELFF.

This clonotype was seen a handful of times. The CDR3 loop reads CASSFAGTRAYNEQFF. The CDR3 coding sequence is TGTGCCAGCAGCTTTGCAGGTACTAGGGCTTACAATGAGCAGTTCTTC. The genes are TRBV7-2 and TRBJ2-1; D is possibly TRBD2 (5 bases). V lost 3 bases and J lost 4, with 16 bases in between. Germline assignment: CDR1 SGHTA and CDR2 FQGNSA. This CDR3 region has 16 residues.